The 4 T cell receptor beta chains listed next were all sequenced from one sample in a study of control samples from healthy donors and cancer patients. This table comes from immunoSEQ multiplex PCR, and its TCRdb copy is limited to in-frame clones, with some not included. Of roughly 170,000 clones in the sample, just under 95% are singletons; the top ten hold around 1.6%. The sequenced material came from blood. Every receptor here comes from a man younger than 35 in good health.

CDR3 loop: CASSPYWATNEKLFF. As DNA, the CDR3 is TGTGCCAGCAGCCCATACTGGGCAACTAATGAAAAACTGTTTTTT. V gene TRBV7-8 combines with J gene TRBJ1-4; D is unclear. The germline V and J ends were trimmed by 5 bases and 0 bases, with 10 bases remaining between them. Germline loops: CDR1 SGHVS, CDR2 FQNEAQ. The CDR3 is 15 residues long.

The chain has TRBV5-1 and TRBJ2-7; D gene ambiguous. The V end was cut by 0 bases, the J end by 7 bases, with 11 bases between. From germline, CDR1 is SGHRS and CDR2 YFSETQ. CDR3 size: 13 residues. The CDR3 reads CASSLAGIQEQYF. Written as DNA, the CDR3 is TGCGCCAGCAGCTTGGCTGGTATTCAGGAGCAGTACTTC.

This chain joins TRBV5-4 and TRBJ2-7, with D perhaps assigned TRBD1 or TRBD2 (6 bases each). There are 14 residues in the CDR3. Germline CDR1 is SGHNT and CDR2 is YYREEE (reference sequence). V lost 0 bases to trimming and J lost 2 bases, with 9 bases between them. The CDR3 nucleotides are TGTGCCAGCAGCTTGGGGGGGGCCCCCTACGAGCAGTACTTC. Its protein is CASSLGGAPYEQYF.

The chain links TRBV18 to TRBJ2-3; D not resolved. Germline CDR1 and CDR2: KGHSH and LQKENI. Trimming took off 0 bases at V and 4 bases at J, with 11 bases between the two ends. The CDR3 consists of 15 residues. The CDR3 region has the DNA TGTGCCAGCTCACCACCGAAAGGACCCGCAGATACGCAGTATTTT. As protein: CASSPPKGPADTQYF.